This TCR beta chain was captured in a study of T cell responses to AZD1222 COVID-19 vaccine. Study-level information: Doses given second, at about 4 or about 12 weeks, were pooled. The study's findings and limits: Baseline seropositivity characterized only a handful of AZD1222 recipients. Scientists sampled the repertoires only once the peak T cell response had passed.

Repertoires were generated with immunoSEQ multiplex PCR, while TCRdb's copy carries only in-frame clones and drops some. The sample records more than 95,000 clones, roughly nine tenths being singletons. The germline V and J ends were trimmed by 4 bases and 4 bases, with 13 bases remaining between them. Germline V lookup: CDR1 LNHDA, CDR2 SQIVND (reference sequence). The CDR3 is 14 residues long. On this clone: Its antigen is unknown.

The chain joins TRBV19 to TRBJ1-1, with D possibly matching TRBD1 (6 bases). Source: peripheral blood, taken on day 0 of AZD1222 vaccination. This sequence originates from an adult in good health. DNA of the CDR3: TGTGCCAGTAGTAAACAGGGAGGGGTCACTGAAGCTTTCTTT. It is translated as CASSKQGGVTEAFF.